The subject of this entry is one T cell receptor (beta chain). The antigen is unknown. The data are from a study of cytomegalovirus exposure and HLA in healthy donors. A multiplex PCR was run with 60 Vbeta primers and 13 Jbeta primers. This table comes from immunoSEQ multiplex PCR, and its TCRdb copy is limited to in-frame clones, with some not included. Of roughly 190,000 clones listed, about four fifths are singletons. CDR1 and CDR2 from the germline V gene are SGHRS and YFSETQ. There are 17 residues in the CDR3. Trimming at V came to 5 bases and at J to 2 bases, leaving 14 bases not matched to a gene. Study-level findings and limits: HLA allele associations emerged for about 16,000 TCR beta sequences in a later analysis, at 0.05 false discovery rate.

Donors likely had unrecorded immune exposures despite being nominally healthy when sampled. The material sequenced was PBMCs. The receptor was derived from a female donor in good health and CMV-seronegative. V and J are TRBV5-1 and TRBJ2-7; 9 bases are a match to TRBD1. CDR3 loop: CASSLITGGLGTYEQYF. CDR3 in DNA: TGCGCCAGCAGTCTGATTACAGGGGGCCTGGGGACCTACGAGCAGTACTTC. Complete variable domain (other parts from reference TRBV5-1 and TRBJ2-7): KAGVTQTPRYLIKTRGQQVTLSCSPISGHRSVSWYQQTPGQGLQFLFEYFSETQRNKGNFPGRFSGRQFSNSRSEMNVSTLELGDSALYLCASSLITGGLGTYEQYFGPGTRLTVT.